The rows below give T cell receptor beta chains drawn from one sample of a study of OX40 agonist ivuxolimab in advanced cancers. Produced via immunoSEQ multiplex PCR; TCRdb's table is partial and in-frame only. The table records about 22,000 clones, roughly 80% of them present only once. The specimen was CD4+ or CD8+ T cells sorted from blood, collected in a trial of the OX40 agonist ivuxolimab. The receptors derive from an adult with an advanced solid tumor such as melanoma, head and neck, liver or kidney cancer. The CDR3 runs from the conserved cysteine through the conserved F or W. The D gene is left open where the match is weak. A clone size is listed for some rows: how often the clone was seen (once, few, many), or a class if it is expanded.

j_gene | abundance | d_gene | v_gene | CDR3aa | CDR3nt
TRBJ2-7 | - | - | TRBV13 | CASSLGGGSRFYEQYF | TGTGCCAGCAGCTTGGGTGGCGGTTCGCGTTTCTACGAGCAGTACTTC
TRBJ2-7 | - | TRBD1 | TRBV2 | CASSEGRGFSYEQYF | TGTGCCAGCAGTGAGGGCAGGGGGTTTTCCTACGAGCAGTACTTC
TRBJ2-7 | once | TRBD1 | TRBV6-5 | CASSPGDRALEQYF | TGTGCCAGCAGCCCCGGGGACAGGGCTCTCGAGCAGTACTTC
TRBJ1-2 | - | - | TRBV2 | CASSEEGTNYGYTF | TGTGCCAGCAGTGAAGAGGGGACTAACTATGGCTACACCTTC
TRBJ2-3 | - | - | TRBV15 | CATSRDITAGGTDTQYF | TGTGCCACCAGCAGAGATATTACGGCAGGGGGCACAGATACGCAGTATTTT
TRBJ2-5 | - | TRBD1 | TRBV5-4 | CASSLGSGGWGETQYF | TGTGCCAGCAGCTTGGGGTCAGGGGGCTGGGGGGAGACCCAGTACTTC
TRBJ2-3 | - | - | TRBV11-3 | CASSLGGNTDTQYF | TGTGCCAGCAGCTTGGGAGGCAACACAGATACGCAGTATTTT
TRBJ2-4 | few | - | TRBV2 | CASSLSGQGLGLAKNIQYF | TGTGCCAGCTCCCTCAGCGGCCAGGGCTTGGGCTTAGCCAAAAACATTCAGTACTTC
TRBJ2-1 | once | - | TRBV5-4 | CASSLGRRNNEQFF | TGTGCCAGCAGCTTGGGTAGGAGAAACAATGAGCAGTTCTTC
TRBJ2-2 | - | TRBD1 | TRBV7-3 | CASSLTGSQGAGELFF | TGTGCCAGCAGCTTAACAGGGTCTCAGGGGGCCGGGGAGCTGTTTTTT
TRBJ2-1 | - | - | TRBV29-1 | CSGLGVSARPYNEQFF | TGCAGCGGGCTGGGGGTGTCCGCCCGCCCCTACAATGAGCAGTTCTTC
TRBJ1-1 | - | - | TRBV14 | CASSGPLDSAMNTEAFF | TGTGCCAGCAGCGGCCCCCTGGACAGTGCCATGAACACTGAAGCTTTCTTT
TRBJ1-2 | once | TRBD1 | TRBV7-7 | CASSLSVLGQEGYGYTF | TGTGCTAGCAGCTTGTCGGTCCTGGGACAGGAGGGCTATGGCTACACCTTC
TRBJ2-7 | - | - | TRBV4-1 | CASSRSTRYEQYF | TGCGCCAGCAGCCGAAGTACCCGCTACGAGCAGTACTTC
TRBJ2-7 | - | - | TRBV28 | CASSLGGEQYF | TGTGCCAGCAGTTTAGGGGGCGAGCAGTACTTC
TRBJ2-3 | once | TRBD2 | TRBV30 | CACPTEGTSGSTDTQYF | TGTGCCTGCCCAACGGAGGGGACTAGCGGTTCTACAGATACGCAGTATTTT
TRBJ1-1 | - | - | TRBV28 | CASSLWNTEAFF | TGTGCCAGCAGTTTATGGAACACTGAAGCTTTCTTT
TRBJ2-7 | - | TRBD1 | TRBV28 | CASSLTRTGEGEQYF | TGTGCCAGCAGTTTAACGAGGACAGGGGAGGGCGAGCAGTACTTC
TRBJ2-7 | - | TRBD2 | TRBV11-2 | CASSLESGNRYEQYF | TGTGCCAGCAGCTTAGAAAGCGGGAATCGGTACGAGCAGTACTTC
TRBJ2-5 | - | - | TRBV29-1 | CSGRTQETQYF | TGCAGCGGCAGGACCCAAGAGACCCAGTACTTC
TRBJ2-7 | once | TRBD2 | TRBV15 | CATSITSGGADEQYF | TGTGCCACCAGCATCACTAGCGGGGGGGCCGACGAGCAGTACTTC
TRBJ2-2 | - | TRBD2 | TRBV2 | CASSTPDTWTSGSYGGELFF | TGTGCCAGCAGTACTCCGGACACCTGGACTAGCGGGAGTTACGGCGGGGAGCTGTTTTTT
TRBJ2-7 | - | TRBD2 | TRBV4-1 | CASSHHERENIDEQYF | TGCGCCAGCAGCCATCATGAGCGGGAGAATATCGACGAGCAGTACTTC
TRBJ2-1 | - | TRBD2 | TRBV29-1 | CSVEKLAGVGEQFF | TGCAGCGTTGAGAAACTAGCGGGAGTCGGCGAGCAGTTCTTC
TRBJ2-3 | - | - | TRBV7-9 | CASKARMKVADTQYF | TGTGCCAGCAAAGCACGGATGAAGGTTGCAGATACGCAGTATTTT
TRBJ2-7 | - | - | TRBV7-6 | CASSLVAGGAARSYEQYF | TGTGCCAGCAGCTTAGTTGCGGGTGGGGCGGCTAGGTCCTACGAGCAGTACTTC
TRBJ1-1 | medium-sized | - | TRBV5-4 | CASSLGTLYEAFF | TGTGCCAGCAGCTTGGGTACCCTATATGAAGCTTTCTTT
TRBJ2-5 | - | - | TRBV7-8 | CASSPRTGEQETQYF | TGTGCCAGCAGCCCCCGGACTGGGGAGCAAGAGACCCAGTACTTC
TRBJ2-7 | few | - | TRBV19 | CASSMYGTYEQYF | TGTGCCAGTAGCATGTACGGTACCTACGAGCAGTACTTC
TRBJ2-7 | - | - | TRBV6-7 | CASSYSRCLTSHLPYEQYF | TGTGCCAGCAGTTACTCCCGTTGTTTAACTAGCCATTTGCCCTACGAGCAGTACTTC
TRBJ2-5 | - | TRBD1 | TRBV7-6 | CASSRGQPRGPQYF | TGTGCCAGCAGCCGGGGACAGCCCAGGGGGCCCCAGTACTTC
TRBJ1-2 | - | - | TRBV5-1 | CASSLSRGLDGYTF | TGCGCCAGCAGCTTGTCTAGGGGCTTGGATGGCTACACCTTC
TRBJ1-1 | - | - | TRBV27 | CASSLSMGNTEAFF | TGTGCCAGCAGTTTATCTATGGGGAACACTGAAGCTTTCTTT
TRBJ2-3 | - | TRBD2 | TRBV10-3 | CAISESGTSGRETDTQYF | TGTGCCATCAGTGAGTCTGGGACTAGCGGGAGGGAAACAGATACGCAGTATTTT
TRBJ2-7 | - | TRBD1 | TRBV28 | CASSLAGTGSYEQYF | TGTGCCAGCAGTTTAGCCGGGACAGGATCCTACGAGCAGTACTTC
TRBJ2-1 | - | - | TRBV18 | CASSPGGNEQFF | TGTGCCAGCTCACCTGGAGGGAATGAGCAGTTCTTC
TRBJ2-1 | - | - | TRBV5-4 | CASSLPGDLYNEQFF | TGTGCCAGCAGCTTACCGGGGGACCTTTACAATGAGCAGTTCTTC